This T cell receptor (beta chain) was retrieved from a study of cytomegalovirus exposure and HLA in healthy donors. The study's findings and limits: According to reports, the classifier identified cytomegalovirus status with high specificity and sensitivity. Most TCR sequences were uncommon, yet certain public TCRs appeared in many donors. CMV serostatus alone was available as immune exposure information.

The CDR3 loop spans 15 amino acids. CDR1 and CDR2 from the germline V gene are MDHEN and SYDVKM. J was trimmed by 8 bases and V by 6 bases; bases with no gene match: 11. 60 Vbeta and 13 Jbeta primers were used in PCR. The data were produced by immunoSEQ multiplex PCR, yet TCRdb's version contains in-frame clones alone and is incomplete. This sample's clone table lists around 88,000 clones. On this clone itself: The antigen is not known.

The specimen sequenced was PBMCs. The genes are TRBV28 and TRBJ1-2; 11 bases match TRBD1. The TCR comes from a girl between 10 and 17 years old in good health and CMV-seropositive. The chain's CDR3 is CASSLVGTGGGGYTF. The CDR3 DNA is TGTGCCAGCAGCCTCGTCGGGACAGGGGGAGGCGGCTACACCTTC.